A single sample is the source of the 22 T cell receptor beta chains below, sequenced in a study of T cell repertoires in cytomegalovirus infection (dated by TCRdb to between 2018 and 2020). Their antigens are not known. The sequencer was an Illumina HiSeq 1500. The public reads were reanalyzed by TCRdb: fastp trimming at Q25, MiXCR alignment, in-frame beta chains only. Rows with a matching CDR3 protein are joined into one entry that keeps the most common DNA and genes. Counted in this sample were some 800,000 distinct CDR3 sequences; 25% to 35% of them appeared once. Over 10% of the sample is in the top ten clones. What the treatment or condition label conveys for this sample: in vitro stimulation with specific CMV peptide epitopes to enrich CMV-specific T cells. Source: cultured CD8+ T cells from PBMCs, taken from culture after CMV antigen stimulation. The receptors originated from a human donor in good health (CMV status not recorded). Some clones in this sample may be carry-over from other donors' samples.

This clonotype has a handful of counts. This chain connects TRBV6-5 to TRBJ1-2; perhaps TRBD1 as D (6 bases). There are 14 residues in the CDR3. The germline CDR1 and CDR2 sequences are MNHEY and SVGAGI. V was cut by 7 bases and J by 7 bases, with 19 bases left in between. This CDR3 is CASIAAGDRTGYTF. The DNA for the CDR3 is TGTGCCAGCATTGCCGCAGGGGACCGAACTGGCTACACCTTC.

This clonotype was seen a single time. V and J are TRBV10-3 and TRBJ2-7, with D perhaps being TRBD1 or TRBD2 (6 bases each). CDR3 length: 16 residues. V was pared by 3 bases and J by 6 bases, with 21 bases between. The V gene's germline CDR1 is ENHRY and CDR2 SYGVKD. CDR3: CAISDMGGPGIGEQYV. CDR3 nucleotides: TGTGCCATCAGTGATATGGGGGGCCCAGGAATCGGCGAGCAGTACGTC.

The V call is TRBV27, the J call TRBJ1-5, with 7 positions matching TRBD1. This CDR3 has 18 amino acids. Trimming removed 5 bases from V and 0 bases from J; junction bases left unmatched: 13. The V gene's germline CDR1 is MNHEY and CDR2 SMNVEV (reference sequence). CDR3 sequence reads: CASSARQGGKYSNQPQHF. The CDR3 bases are TGTGCCAGCAGTGCCAGACAGGGCGGAAAGTATAGCAATCAGCCCCAGCATTTT.

The gene calls are TRBV19 and TRBJ2-7; D gene unclear. The length of the CDR3 is 15 residues. Germline CDR1 reads LNHDA; CDR2 reads SQIVND (reference sequence). V was pared by 5 bases and J by 5 bases, with 19 bases between. This CDR3 is CASSPKTGLGHEQYF. The CDR3 coding sequence is TGTGCCAGTAGTCCGAAGACCGGCCTAGGACACGAGCAGTACTTC. Filled out from reference TRBV19 and TRBJ2-7, the complete variable domain reads DGGITQSPKYLFRKEGQNVTLSCEQNLNHDAMYWYRQDPGQGLRLIYYSQIVNDFQKGDIAEGYSVSREKKESFPLTVTSAQKNPTAFYLCASSPKTGLGHEQYFGPGTRLTVT.

The genes are TRBV27 and TRBJ1-5; 7 nucleotides align to TRBD1. CDR1 is MNHEY, CDR2 SMNVEV, per germline (reference sequence). The CDR3 sequence is 16 residues long. Trimming cost V 0 bases and J 6 bases; bases outside gene matches: 8. CDR3 bases: TGTGCCAGCAGTTTATCGACCGAAGGGGGCGGTCAGCCCCAGCATTTT. Encoded protein: CASSLSTEGGGQPQHF.

This clonotype was counted at least ten times. The rearrangement joins TRBV7-2 to TRBJ2-7; D is uncertain. The germline CDR1 and CDR2 sequences are SGHTA and FQGNSA. V gave up 2 bases and J gave up 2 bases, with 13 bases separating them. This CDR3 region has 15 residues. CDR3 amino acids: CASSLYPLSPYEQYF. The CDR3, as DNA: TGTGCCAGCAGCTTATACCCCCTATCTCCCTACGAGCAGTACTTC.

The rearrangement joins TRBV12-3 or TRBV12-4 to TRBJ2-5, with 9 nucleotides matching TRBD2. This CDR3 spans 18 amino acids. Trimming cost V 8 bases and J 1 base; bases outside gene matches: 17. CDR3 coding DNA: TGTGCCAGCGTTGGGCGTCTAGCGGGGAGCCTTAGCCAAGAGACCCAGTACTTC. It is translated as CASVGRLAGSLSQETQYF.

On this clonotype: Germline is not matched at one junction end, which may reflect a read error. V gene TRBV15 combines with J gene TRBJ2-1; D is perhaps TRBD2 (6 bases). Per the germline V gene, CDR1 is LNHNV and CDR2 is YYDKDF (reference sequence). The CDR3 covers 16 residues. The CDR3, as DNA: TGTGCCACCAGCAGAGGATTGGAGGGGCCTTATAATGAGCGGTTCTTC. Translation: CATSRGLEGPYNERFF.

This chain connects TRBV27 to TRBJ1-5; TRBD1 is a possible D gene (6 bases). Germline V gene data show CDR1 as MNHEY and CDR2 as SMNVEV (reference sequence). CDR3 length: 14 residues. V shed 6 bases and J shed 0 bases, with 9 bases lying between them. DNA for the CDR3: TGTGCCAGCAGGACAGGCTTTAGCAATCAGCCCCAGCATTTT. Protein: CASRTGFSNQPQHF.

Ten or more counts support this clonotype. The rearrangement links TRBV7-2 to TRBJ2-5, with a possible D match to TRBD2 (6 bases). The CDR3 loop spans 15 amino acids. Germline V CDR1 and CDR2: SGHTA, FQGNSA. Trimming pared 5 bases from V and 3 bases from J, leaving 16 bases between. CDR3 protein: CASSHTRWGEETQYF. As DNA, the CDR3 is TGTGCCAGCAGCCACACCCGGTGGGGGGAAGAGACCCAGTACTTC. The complete variable domain, with remaining parts taken from reference TRBV7-2 and TRBJ2-5, reads GAGVSQSPSNKVTEKGKDVELRCDPISGHTALYWYRQSLGQGLEFLIYFQGNSAPDKSGLPSDRFSAERTGGSVSTLTIQRTQQEDSAVYLCASSHTRWGEETQYFGPGTRLLVL.

The V call is TRBV4-1, the J call TRBJ2-1, with D possibly TRBD2 on 6 matching bases. Germline-derived CDR1 and CDR2 are MGHRA and YSYEKL. V lost 4 bases to trimming and J lost 15 bases, with 16 bases between them. This CDR3 region has 12 residues. The CDR3 spells CASSLRPGDLFF. In DNA form, the CDR3 reads TGCGCCAGCAGCCTGCGTCCGGGAGACCTGTTCTTC.

This clonotype has a handful of counts. The rearrangement joins TRBV6-2 or TRBV6-3 to TRBJ2-7; D is possibly TRBD2 (7 bases). V was clipped by 0 bases and J by 4 bases, with 13 bases between them. The CDR3 covers 15 residues. CDR1 MNHEY and CDR2 SVGEGT come from the germline V gene. The CDR3 nucleotides read TGTGCCAGCAGTTACTCTGGCGGGGGCCCGTACGAGCAGTACGTC. This encodes CASSYSGGGPYEQYV.

This clonotype appeared many times. This sequence joins TRBV7-8 and TRBJ2-2, with no clear D. This CDR3 has 11 amino acids. Looked up from germline, CDR1 is SGHVS and CDR2 is FQNEAQ. Deletions cut 4 bases from V and 3 bases from J, with 0 bases between. The CDR3 DNA reads TGTGCCAGCAGCTACACCGGGGAGCTGTTTTTT. As protein: CASSYTGELFF.

The J gene is TRBJ1-2, the V gene TRBV20-1, with 10 bases that match TRBD1. The V and J ends lost 1 base and 4 bases, in that order; junction bases with no gene match: 3. The CDR3 runs 14 residues. Germline V lookup: CDR1 DFQATT, CDR2 SNEGSKA (reference sequence). CDR3 in amino acids: CSARGQGARYGYTF. The CDR3 coding sequence is TGCAGTGCTAGAGGACAGGGGGCGCGCTATGGCTACACCTTC.

V and J are TRBV7-6 and TRBJ2-3; the D call may be TRBD1 or TRBD2 (6 bases each). The V end lost 5 bases, the J end lost 3 bases, and 15 bases lay between the germline ends. Germline-derived CDR1 and CDR2 are SGHVS and FNYEAQ. The CDR3 totals 15 residues. The CDR3 sequence is CASSPEGGLTDTQYF. The CDR3 region has the DNA TGTGCCAGCAGCCCCGAAGGGGGGCTGACAGATACGCAGTATTTT.

This clonotype turned up a few times. J is TRBJ1-5 and V is TRBV28; D is ambiguous. Trimming stripped 6 bases from V and 1 base from J, with 10 bases between. Germline values: CDR1 MDHEN, CDR2 SYDVKM. This CDR3 is 14 amino acids long. The CDR3 is CASSRVGSNQPQHF. In DNA, the CDR3 is TGTGCCAGCAGCCGGGTGGGAAGCAATCAGCCCCAGCATTTT. Based on the CDR3 plus reference TRBV28 and TRBJ1-5, the full variable domain is DVKVTQSSRYLVKRTGEKVFLECVQDMDHENMFWYRQDPGLGLRLIYFSYDVKMKEKGDIPEGYSVSREKKERFSLILESASTNQTSMYLCASSRVGSNQPQHFGDGTRLSIL.

The sample holds many counts of this clonotype. This chain links TRBV7-9 with TRBJ2-4, with 8 bases lining up with TRBD1. This CDR3 is built from 16 residues. The V and J ends lost 0 bases and 12 bases, in that order; junction bases with no gene match: 13. Germline V gene lookup returns CDR1 SEHNR and CDR2 FQNEAQ (reference sequence). Here the CDR3 reads CASSLALDRARARQYF. The DNA for the CDR3 is TGTGCCAGCAGCTTAGCGTTGGACAGGGCAAGGGCACGTCAGTACTTC. Full variable domain (rest looked up from reference TRBV7-9 and TRBJ2-4): DTGVSQNPRHKITKRGQNVTFRCDPISEHNRLYWYRQTLGQGPEFLTYFQNEAQLEKSRLLSDRFSAERPKGSFSTLEIQRTEQGDSAMYLCASSLALDRARARQYFGAGTRLSVL.

This clonotype has more than one count but fewer than ten. CDR3 DNA: TGCAGTGCTAGAGTTGGGAACACTGAAGCTTTCTTT. Protein sequence: CSARVGNTEAFF. This chain joins TRBV20-1 and TRBJ1-1; D is ambiguous. Germline values: CDR1 DFQATT, CDR2 SNEGSKA (reference sequence). V dropped 1 base and J dropped 1 base, with 4 bases sitting between them. The CDR3 covers 12 residues.

This clonotype was seen more than once but under ten times. V and J are TRBV6-2 or TRBV6-3 and TRBJ2-3; a weak D match, TRBD1 (5 bases). This CDR3 contains 12 residues. Germline-derived CDR1 and CDR2 are MNHEY and SVGEGT. The V and J ends lost 7 bases and 4 bases respectively, with 9 bases between them. In DNA, the CDR3 is TGTGCCAGCAATTTAGGGGCAGATACGCAGTATTTT. This encodes CASNLGADTQYF.

This clonotype was seen more than once but under ten times. Germline and junction disagree at one end, which may indicate a read error. The V gene is TRBV3-1, the J gene TRBJ2-3, with D perhaps being TRBD1 or TRBD2 (5 bases each). Germline-derived CDR1 and CDR2 are LGHDT and YNNKEL (reference sequence). This CDR3 spans 18 amino acids. CDR3 sequence reads: CASSQGTDISGLTDTQYF. The DNA of the CDR3 is TGTGCCAGTAGCCAAGGGACCGACATCTCGGGGCTCACAGATACGCAGTATTTT.

This clonotype came up many times. The rearrangement joins TRBV7-6 to TRBJ2-3; tentatively, D is TRBD1 or TRBD2 (8 bases each). CDR1 and CDR2 (germline): SGHVS, FNYEAQ. Trimming took 5 bases from V and 1 from J, leaving 16 bases between them. This CDR3 region has 16 residues. The CDR3 sequence: CASSQGARGGTDTQYF. In nucleotides, the CDR3 is TGTGCCAGCAGCCAGGGGGCGCGGGGGGGCACAGATACGCAGTATTTT.

This clonotype was found once. This sequence joins TRBV7-6 and TRBJ1-3; no firm D call. V lost 4 bases to trimming and J lost 2 bases, with 9 bases between them. Germline CDR1 reads SGHVS; CDR2 reads FNYEAQ. The CDR3 consists of 14 residues. The CDR3 nucleotides read TGTGCCAGCAGCTGGCGAGAACCTGGAAACACCATATATTTT. Protein sequence: CASSWREPGNTIYF.